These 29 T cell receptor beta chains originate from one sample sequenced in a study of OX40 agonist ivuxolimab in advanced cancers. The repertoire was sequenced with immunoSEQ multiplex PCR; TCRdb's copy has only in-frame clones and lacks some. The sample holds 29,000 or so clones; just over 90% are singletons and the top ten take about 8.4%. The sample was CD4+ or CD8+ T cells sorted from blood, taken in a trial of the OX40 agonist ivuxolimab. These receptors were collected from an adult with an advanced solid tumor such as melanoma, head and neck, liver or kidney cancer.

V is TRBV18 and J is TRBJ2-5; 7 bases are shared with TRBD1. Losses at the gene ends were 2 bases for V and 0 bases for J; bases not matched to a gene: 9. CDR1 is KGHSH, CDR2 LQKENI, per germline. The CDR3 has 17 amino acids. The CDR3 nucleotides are TGTGCCAGCTCACCAGCCACGGGACAGCCTCACCAAGAGACCCAGTACTTC. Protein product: CASSPATGQPHQETQYF.

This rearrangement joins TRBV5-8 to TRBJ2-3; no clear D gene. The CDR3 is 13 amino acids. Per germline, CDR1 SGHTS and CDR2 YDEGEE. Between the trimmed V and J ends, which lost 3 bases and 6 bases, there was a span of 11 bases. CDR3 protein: CASSSPPPDTQYF. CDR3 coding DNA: TGTGCCAGCAGCTCACCCCCGCCCGATACGCAGTATTTT.

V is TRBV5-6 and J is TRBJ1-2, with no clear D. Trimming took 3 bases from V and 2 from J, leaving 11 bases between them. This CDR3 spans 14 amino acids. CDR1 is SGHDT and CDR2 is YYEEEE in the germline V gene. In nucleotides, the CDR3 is TGTGCCAGCAGCTCCTTGACTGGGAACTATGGCTACACCTTC. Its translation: CASSSLTGNYGYTF.

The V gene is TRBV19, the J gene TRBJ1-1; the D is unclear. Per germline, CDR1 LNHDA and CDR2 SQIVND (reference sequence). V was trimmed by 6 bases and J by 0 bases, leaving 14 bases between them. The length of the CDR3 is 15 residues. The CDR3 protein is CASSPQGDMNTEAFF. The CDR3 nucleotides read TGTGCCAGTAGCCCCCAAGGAGATATGAACACTGAAGCTTTCTTT.

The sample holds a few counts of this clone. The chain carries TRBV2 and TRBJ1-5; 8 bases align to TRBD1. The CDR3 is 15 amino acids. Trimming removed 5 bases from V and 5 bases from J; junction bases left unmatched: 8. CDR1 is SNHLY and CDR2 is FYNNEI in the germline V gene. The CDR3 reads CASSWTGTDDQPQHF. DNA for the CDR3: TGTGCCAGCAGTTGGACAGGGACGGATGATCAGCCCCAGCATTTT.

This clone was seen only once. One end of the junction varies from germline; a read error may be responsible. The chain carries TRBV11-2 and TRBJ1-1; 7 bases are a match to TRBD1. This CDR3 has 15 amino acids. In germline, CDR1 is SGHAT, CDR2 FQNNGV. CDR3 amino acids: CASSLLQGLNTEAFF. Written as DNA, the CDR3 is TGTGCCAGCAGCTTACTACAGGGGTTGAATACTGAAGCTTTCTTT.

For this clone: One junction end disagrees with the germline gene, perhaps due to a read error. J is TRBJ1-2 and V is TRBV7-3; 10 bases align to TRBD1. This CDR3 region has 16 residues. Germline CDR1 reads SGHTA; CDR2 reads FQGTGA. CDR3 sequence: CASSLTGTGASYGYTF. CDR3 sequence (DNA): TGTGCCAGCAGTTTAACCGGGACAGGGGCTTCTTATGGCTACACCTTC. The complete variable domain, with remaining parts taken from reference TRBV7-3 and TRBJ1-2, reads GAGVSQTPSNKVTEKGKYVELRCDPISGHTALYWYRQSLGQGPEFLIYFQGTGAADDSGLPNDRFFAVRPEGSVSTLKIQRTERGDSAVYLCASSLTGTGASYGYTFGSGTRLTVV.

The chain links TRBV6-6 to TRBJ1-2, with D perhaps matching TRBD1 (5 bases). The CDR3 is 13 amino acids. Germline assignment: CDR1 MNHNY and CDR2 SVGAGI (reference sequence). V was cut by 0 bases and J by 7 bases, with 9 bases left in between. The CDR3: CASSYSFRGGYTF. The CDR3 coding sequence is TGTGCCAGCAGTTACTCGTTTAGGGGTGGCTACACCTTC.

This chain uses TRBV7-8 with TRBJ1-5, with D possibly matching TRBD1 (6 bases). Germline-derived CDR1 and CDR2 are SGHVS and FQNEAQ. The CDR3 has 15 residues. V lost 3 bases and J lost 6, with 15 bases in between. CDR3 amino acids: CASSLFQGPAQPQHF. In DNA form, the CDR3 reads TGTGCCAGCAGCTTGTTTCAGGGGCCAGCTCAGCCCCAGCATTTT.

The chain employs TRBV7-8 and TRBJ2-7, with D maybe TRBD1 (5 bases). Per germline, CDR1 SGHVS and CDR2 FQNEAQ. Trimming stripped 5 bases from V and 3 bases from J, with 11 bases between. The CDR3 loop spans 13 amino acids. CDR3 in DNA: TGTGCCAGCAGCGCAGACAGCAACTACGAGCAGTACTTC. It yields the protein CASSADSNYEQYF.

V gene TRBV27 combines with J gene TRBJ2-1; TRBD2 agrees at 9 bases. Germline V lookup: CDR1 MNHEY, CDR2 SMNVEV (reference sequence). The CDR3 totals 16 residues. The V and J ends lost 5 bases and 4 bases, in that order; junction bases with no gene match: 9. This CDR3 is CASSATSGALYNEQFF. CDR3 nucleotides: TGTGCCAGCAGTGCGACTAGCGGTGCTCTATACAATGAGCAGTTCTTC.

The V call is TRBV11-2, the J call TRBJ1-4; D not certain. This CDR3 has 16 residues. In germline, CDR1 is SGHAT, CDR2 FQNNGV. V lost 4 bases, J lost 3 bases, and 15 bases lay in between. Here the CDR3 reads CASSSGWRLPNEKLFF. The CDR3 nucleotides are TGTGCCAGCAGCTCTGGTTGGCGTCTACCTAATGAAAAACTGTTTTTT.

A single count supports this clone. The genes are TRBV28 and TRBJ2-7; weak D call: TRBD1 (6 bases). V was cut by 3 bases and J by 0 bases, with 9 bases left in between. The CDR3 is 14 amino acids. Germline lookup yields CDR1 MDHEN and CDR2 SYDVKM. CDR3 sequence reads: CASSFRGYSYEQYF. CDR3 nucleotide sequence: TGTGCCAGCAGTTTCAGGGGCTACTCCTACGAGCAGTACTTC.

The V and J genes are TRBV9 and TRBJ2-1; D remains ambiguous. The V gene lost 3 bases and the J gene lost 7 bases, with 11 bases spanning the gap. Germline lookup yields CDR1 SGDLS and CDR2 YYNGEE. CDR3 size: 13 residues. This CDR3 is CASSARSGNEQFF. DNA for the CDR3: TGTGCCAGCAGCGCCCGTAGTGGGAATGAGCAGTTCTTC.

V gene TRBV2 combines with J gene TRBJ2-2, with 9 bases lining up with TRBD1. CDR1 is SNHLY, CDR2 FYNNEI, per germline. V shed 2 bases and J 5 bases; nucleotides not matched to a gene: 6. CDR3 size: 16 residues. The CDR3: CASSEPGDRETGELFF. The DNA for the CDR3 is TGTGCCAGCAGTGAACCCGGGGACAGGGAGACCGGGGAGCTGTTTTTT.

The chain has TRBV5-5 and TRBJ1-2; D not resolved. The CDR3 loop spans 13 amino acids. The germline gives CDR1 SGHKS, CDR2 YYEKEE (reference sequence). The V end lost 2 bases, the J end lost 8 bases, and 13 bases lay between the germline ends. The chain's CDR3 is CASSFSRLEGYTF. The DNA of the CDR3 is TGTGCCAGCAGCTTCTCCAGGCTAGAGGGCTACACCTTC.

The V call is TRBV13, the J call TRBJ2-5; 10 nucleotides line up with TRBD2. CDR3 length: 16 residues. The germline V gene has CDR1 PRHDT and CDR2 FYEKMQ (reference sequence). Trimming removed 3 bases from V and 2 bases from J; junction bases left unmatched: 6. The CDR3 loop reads CASSFRLAGFQETQYF. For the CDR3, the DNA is TGTGCCAGCAGCTTCAGACTAGCGGGTTTTCAAGAGACCCAGTACTTC.

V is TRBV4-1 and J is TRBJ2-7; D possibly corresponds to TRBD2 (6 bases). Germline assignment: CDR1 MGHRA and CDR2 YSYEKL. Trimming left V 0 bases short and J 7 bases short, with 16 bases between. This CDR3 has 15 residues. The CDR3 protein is CASSQDPPGSSEQYF. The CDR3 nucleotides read TGCGCCAGCAGCCAAGACCCTCCCGGGAGCTCGGAGCAGTACTTC.

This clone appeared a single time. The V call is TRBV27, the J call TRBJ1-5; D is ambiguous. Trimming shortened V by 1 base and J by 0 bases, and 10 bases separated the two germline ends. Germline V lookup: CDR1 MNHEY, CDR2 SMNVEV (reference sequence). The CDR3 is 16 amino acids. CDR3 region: CASSLYGESSNQPQHF. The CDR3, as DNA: TGTGCCAGCAGTTTATACGGAGAAAGTAGCAATCAGCCCCAGCATTTT.

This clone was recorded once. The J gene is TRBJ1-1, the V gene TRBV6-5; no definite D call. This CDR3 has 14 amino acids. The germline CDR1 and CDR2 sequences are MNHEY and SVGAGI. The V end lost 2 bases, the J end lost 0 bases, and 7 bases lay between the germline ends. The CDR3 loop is CASSYGPLNTEAFF. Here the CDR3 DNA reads TGTGCCAGCAGTTACGGACCGTTGAACACTGAAGCTTTCTTT.

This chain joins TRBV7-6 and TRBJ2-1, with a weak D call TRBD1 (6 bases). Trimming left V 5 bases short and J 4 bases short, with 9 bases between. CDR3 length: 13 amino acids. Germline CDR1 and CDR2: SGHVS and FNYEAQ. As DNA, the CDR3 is TGTGCCAGCAGCACAGGGCTTTACAATGAGCAGTTCTTC. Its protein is CASSTGLYNEQFF.

Written as DNA, the CDR3 is TGTGCCAGCAGCGTAGAGGGGACAGGGTTAAGGGGGCAGTACTTC. It yields the protein CASSVEGTGLRGQYF. The chain links TRBV9 to TRBJ2-7; 9 bases fit TRBD1. The CDR3 runs to 15 residues. Germline assignment: CDR1 SGDLS and CDR2 YYNGEE. Trimming took 0 bases from V and 9 from J; bases not matched to a gene: 10.

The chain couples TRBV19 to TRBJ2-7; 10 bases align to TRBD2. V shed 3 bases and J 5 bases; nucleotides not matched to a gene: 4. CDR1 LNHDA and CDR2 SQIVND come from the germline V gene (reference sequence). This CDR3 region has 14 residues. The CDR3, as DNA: TGTGCCAGTAGTATCATAGCGGGGGGTAACGAGCAGTACTTC. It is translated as CASSIIAGGNEQYF.

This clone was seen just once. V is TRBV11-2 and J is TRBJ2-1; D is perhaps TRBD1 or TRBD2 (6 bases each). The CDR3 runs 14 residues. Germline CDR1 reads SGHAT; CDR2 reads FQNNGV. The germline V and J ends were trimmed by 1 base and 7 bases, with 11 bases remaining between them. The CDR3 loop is CASSLVPGANEQFF. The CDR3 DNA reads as TGTGCCAGCAGCTTAGTCCCGGGGGCGAATGAGCAGTTCTTC.

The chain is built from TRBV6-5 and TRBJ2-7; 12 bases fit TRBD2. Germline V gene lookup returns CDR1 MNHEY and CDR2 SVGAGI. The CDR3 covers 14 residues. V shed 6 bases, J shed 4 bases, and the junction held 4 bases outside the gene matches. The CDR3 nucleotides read TGTGCCAGCAGCTTCGGACTAGCGGGGTACGAGCAGTACTTC. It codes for CASSFGLAGYEQYF.

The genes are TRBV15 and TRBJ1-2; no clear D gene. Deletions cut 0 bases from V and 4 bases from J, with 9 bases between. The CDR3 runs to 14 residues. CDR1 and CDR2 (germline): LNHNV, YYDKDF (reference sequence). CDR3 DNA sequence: TGTGCCACCAGCAGAGAGGATGAGACCTATGGCTACACCTTC. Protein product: CATSREDETYGYTF.

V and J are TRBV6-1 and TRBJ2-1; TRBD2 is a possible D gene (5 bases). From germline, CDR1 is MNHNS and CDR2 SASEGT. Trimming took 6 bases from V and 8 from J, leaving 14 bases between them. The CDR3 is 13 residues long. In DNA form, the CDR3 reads TGTGCCAGCAGACTCCCTAGCAGCGATGAGCAGTTCTTC. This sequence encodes CASRLPSSDEQFF.

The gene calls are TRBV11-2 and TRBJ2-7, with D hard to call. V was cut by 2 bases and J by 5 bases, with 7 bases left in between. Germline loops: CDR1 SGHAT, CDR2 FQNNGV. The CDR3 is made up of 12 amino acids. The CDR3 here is CASSLYPHEQYF. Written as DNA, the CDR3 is TGTGCCAGCAGCTTATACCCCCACGAGCAGTACTTC.

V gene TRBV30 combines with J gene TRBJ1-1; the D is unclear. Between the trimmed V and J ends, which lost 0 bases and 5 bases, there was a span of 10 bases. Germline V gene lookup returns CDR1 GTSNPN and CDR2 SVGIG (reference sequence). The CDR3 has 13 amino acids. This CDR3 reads CAWSVDLRTEAFF. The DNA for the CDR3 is TGTGCCTGGAGTGTAGACCTTCGGACTGAAGCTTTCTTT.